One sample yielded the 6 T cell receptor beta chains listed below, sequenced in a study of T cells in Graves' hyperthyroidism and ophthalmopathy. TCR beta CDR3 regions were amplified from RNA transcripts. In the first-round RT-PCR of the TCR CDR3, the HTBI primer set was used. Via MiXCR, TCRdb re-called the multiplex PCR reads, giving one row per CDR3 protein. Among about 500,000 distinct CDR3 sequences listed, around 16% were seen once. Specimen: blood. Source of these receptors: a woman in her twenties or thirties with Graves' ophthalmopathy.

This clonotype appeared once. Compared with germline, one end of the junction differs, possibly owing to a read error. The V call is TRBV12-3 or TRBV12-4, the J call TRBJ2-6; the D gene is possibly TRBD2 (5 bases). The CDR3 consists of 17 residues. DNA of the CDR3: TGTGCCGGCAGTTTACTTCGCGGGCTGGGAGGGGCCAACGTCCTGACTTTC. Translating it yields CAGSLLRGLGGANVLTF.

This clonotype was picked up a small number of times. The CDR3 sequence is CASSLRASGRNTGELFF. The CDR3 coding sequence is TGTGCCAGCAGCTTGAGGGCTAGCGGGAGGAACACCGGGGAGCTGTTTTTT. The chain joins TRBV5-5 to TRBJ2-2, with TRBD2 matching over 10 bases. CDR1 is SGHKS, CDR2 YYEKEE, per germline (reference sequence). This CDR3 is built from 17 residues. After removal of 1 base from V and 1 base from J, the junction contained 4 bases not matched to a gene. The complete variable domain, with remaining parts taken from reference TRBV5-5 and TRBJ2-2, reads DAGVTQSPTHLIKTRGQQVTLRCSPISGHKSVSWYQQVLGQGPQFIFQYYEKEERGRGNFPDRFSARQFPNYSSELNVNALLLGDSALYLCASSLRASGRNTGELFFGEGSRLTVL.

The table lists this clonotype with many counts. The gene calls are TRBV24-1 and TRBJ2-5; 7 positions agree with TRBD1. J was trimmed by 0 bases and V by 7 bases; bases with no gene match: 7. Germline CDR1 and CDR2: KGHDR and SFDVKD. The CDR3 runs to 15 residues. The CDR3 sequence is CATRPGTAYQETQYF. CDR3 coding DNA: TGTGCCACCAGGCCCGGGACAGCGTACCAAGAGACCCAGTACTTC.

Remarks on this clonotype: A much larger clone sits a single nucleotide away, making a read error possible. This chain connects TRBV7-2 to TRBJ2-7; TRBD1 matches 9 bases. The V gene's germline CDR1 is SGHTA and CDR2 FQGNSA. The V and J ends lost 5 bases and 7 bases, in that order; junction bases with no gene match: 12. The CDR3 is 15 residues long. DNA for the CDR3: TGTGCCAGCAGCCTCGGGACAGGGTCCCTTGGTGAGCAGTACTTC. Protein: CASSLGTGSLGEQYF.

This clonotype was counted many times. The genes are TRBV3-1 and TRBJ2-1; no clear D gene. V was clipped by 4 bases and J by 5 bases, with 9 bases between them. CDR1 and CDR2 (germline): LGHDT, YNNKEL (reference sequence). The CDR3 has 13 residues. The CDR3 reads CASSLTANNEQFF. The CDR3 bases are TGTGCCAGCAGCCTTACAGCAAACAATGAGCAGTTCTTC.

With respect to this clonotype: A much larger clone differs by one base, so this may be a read error. The chain joins TRBV2 to TRBJ2-5, with 8 bases fitting TRBD1. V was clipped by 4 bases and J by 6 bases; unmatched bases: 7. Germline V gene lookup returns CDR1 SNHLY and CDR2 FYNNEI. The CDR3 runs to 14 residues. The CDR3 is CASSVGTGLKTQYF. The CDR3, as DNA: TGTGCCAGCAGTGTGGGGACAGGACTGAAGACCCAGTACTTC.